This T cell receptor beta chain was recorded in a study of cytomegalovirus exposure and HLA in healthy donors. Healthy individuals who donated bone marrow served as the donors. Worth noting for this clone: Its specificity is not known.

This CDR3 region has 14 residues. CDR1 MNHNS and CDR2 SASEGT come from the germline V gene. V was clipped by 5 bases and J by 4 bases; unmatched bases: 8. Whole-study results and caveats: Analysis performed later found over 15,000 TCR beta sequences associated with HLA alleles at 0.05 false discovery rate. When analyzed later, the rates of TCR association showed variation by HLA locus, with DRB1 the most and HLA-C the fewest.

Amplification used 60 Vbeta primers and 13 Jbeta primers. Using immunoSEQ multiplex PCR, the repertoire was profiled, and TCRdb retains in-frame clones only, with some absent. The sample includes 37,000 or so clones, roughly four fifths of them seen just once. Sequences were obtained from PBMCs. The chain carries TRBV6-1 and TRBJ2-7, with 7 bases lining up with TRBD1. The sequence was obtained from a woman between 35 and 50 years old in good health and CMV-seronegative. CDR3 loop: CASSITGTAYEQYF. CDR3 DNA: TGTGCCAGCAGTATAACCGGGACAGCTTACGAGCAGTACTTC.